This T cell receptor beta chain stems from a study of cytomegalovirus exposure and HLA in healthy donors. Overall study results and limits: Differences between HLA loci emerged in a later analysis of TCR association rates, with DRB1 most and HLA-C fewest.

The CDR3 runs 13 residues. The V end lost 3 bases, the J end lost 6 bases, and 12 bases lay between the germline ends. Germline V gene lookup returns CDR1 SNHLY and CDR2 FYNNEI. Amplification used 60 Vbeta primers and 13 Jbeta primers. Authors' methods: Among the unique TCR beta chains that a later analysis counted, about 81 million in all, 9.5 million to 12 million were shared. Clones were sequenced by immunoSEQ multiplex PCR, and TCRdb holds only the in-frame ones, with some missing. The DNA gave D and trimming, while V, J and clone size come from that table. The sample holds 75,000 to 95,000 clones, less than 85% seen once. This clone was seen a single time. The antigen is undetermined.

The specimen was PBMCs. This chain connects TRBV2 to TRBJ2-7, with D possibly matching TRBD1 (6 bases). The source is a human donor in good health. The chain's CDR3 is CASSDIQGVEQYF. The CDR3 DNA follows: TGTGCCAGCAGTGATATACAGGGAGTCGAGCAGTACTTC.